A few counts support the clone carrying this T cell receptor (beta chain). Antigen: not known. The data originate from a study of naive and memory T cell subsets. Both TRBC1 and TRBC2 were covered by a beta constant-region primer of two equimolar oligonucleotides. A single record per CDR3 protein comes from TCRdb applying MiXCR to the UMI-ligation and nested PCR reads. Seen here are 130,000 to 150,000 distinct CDR3 sequences, over 15% observed once, and the top ten hold roughly 0.13%. V dropped 0 bases and J dropped 10; count of bases not matched to a gene: 8. The CDR3 is made up of 15 amino acids. Germline CDR1 reads LGHDT; CDR2 reads YNNKEL (reference sequence). Cells stained for CD3, CD4, CD8, CD45RA and CD27 were sorted into four subsets. Study-wide results and limits: Findings for naive and memory subsets could not be checked against ground truth. A few larger clonotypes appeared in naive repertoires, especially CD8, possibly memory cells re-expressing CD45RA.

This clonotype originated in a human donor in good health. Material: naive CD4+ T cells from blood. This sequence joins TRBV3-1 and TRBJ2-1, with 8 bases identical to TRBD2. CDR3: CASSQDVGLGQEQFF. The CDR3 region has the DNA TGTGCCAGCAGCCAAGATGTGGGACTAGGCCAGGAGCAGTTCTTC.